This T cell receptor beta chain was sequenced during a study of blood T cell repertoires in COVID-19. Study overall: Spain, Italy and the United States supplied samples that represented acute and convalescent COVID-19. In each case, the material was cDNA or gDNA derived from T cells, B-cell-depleted T cells, or PBMCs.

Authors' methods: Estimated nucleated cell counts came from reference gene primer amplification. Method: immunoSEQ multiplex PCR; TCRdb's copy keeps in-frame clones and lacks some. For V, J and clone size, that table is used; D and trimming come from the DNA. The table has around 150,000 clones, roughly 84% seen once. The V segment lost 2 bases and the J segment 4 bases; nucleotides outside the gene matches: 4. The CDR3 runs 16 residues. Per germline, CDR1 SQVTM and CDR2 ANQGSEA. Sequencing used peripheral blood. The receptor's source is a woman older than 75 with active or convalescent COVID-19. This chain uses TRBV29-1 with TRBJ2-3, with 15 bases aligning to TRBD2. CDR3 coding DNA: TGCAGCGTTGAAAAGAGGACTAGCGGGGGGGCAGATACGCAGTATTTT. Translated, it gives CSVEKRTSGGADTQYF.